The sequence of this TCR beta chain was determined in a study of blood T cell repertoires in COVID-19. Study overall: Acute-phase and convalescent COVID-19 samples originated in the United States, Italy and Spain.

V trimming: 7 bases; J trimming: 5 bases; junction bases outside the gene matches: 7. CDR1 is SEHNR and CDR2 is FQNEAQ in the germline V gene (reference sequence). This CDR3 contains 14 residues. This table comes from immunoSEQ multiplex PCR, and its TCRdb copy is limited to in-frame clones, with some not included. The sample carries about 90,000 clones, 80% to 90% recorded once. The origin of this receptor is a human donor in a cohort sampled during active COVID-19. The chain employs TRBV7-9 and TRBJ1-5, with 8 bases that match TRBD1. Sequencing was carried out using peripheral blood. The CDR3 is CASNQQGGDQPQHF. CDR3 DNA: TGTGCCAGCAACCAACAGGGGGGAGATCAGCCCCAGCATTTT. The full variable domain, completed using reference TRBV7-9 and TRBJ1-5, is DTGVSQNPRHKITKRGQNVTFRCDPISEHNRLYWYRQTLGQGPEFLTYFQNEAQLEKSRLLSDRFSAERPKGSFSTLEIQRTEQGDSAMYLCASNQQGGDQPQHFGDGTRLSIL.